Detailed here is one T cell receptor (beta chain). No cognate antigen has been identified for it. No base-level quality is on record; no much larger clone is a single base apart. The sample belongs to a study of T cell repertoires in cytomegalovirus infection (dated by TCRdb to about 2019). The study in broad terms: Donor HLA type was relevant to the analysis, because carriage of CMV infection together with the matching HLA type was indicated by public TCR beta signatures. The study at large found these results: In both this cohort and an independent cohort of more than 350 donors, the cumulative frequency of public TCR beta family members distinguished carriers of CMV infection plus the relevant HLA type. The ex vivo response was dominated by HLA-C-restricted CMV-specific TCR beta clonotypes, which also provided the single most frequent clonotype in two of eight donors.

Reading from cysteine to phenylalanine, the CDR3 counts 14 amino acids. The sequence is cut down to CDR3 DNA, 42 bases in frame from base 1. The germline V gene encodes CDR1 MNHEY and CDR2 SVGEGT. Ends trimmed: V by 6 bases, J by 5 bases; bases unmatched to a gene: 9. For sequencing, an Illumina HiSeq 1500 was employed. The raw public reads went through TCRdb reprocessing: fastp at Q25, MiXCR clone calling, in-frame beta chains kept. Records with the same CDR3 protein are collapsed into one entry carrying the most frequent genes and DNA. A total of under 800,000 distinct CDR3 sequences appear in this sample, roughly a quarter of them only once. Approximately 8.2% of the sample is held by the ten biggest clonotypes.

Sequenced: CD8+ T cells from PBMCs. This sequence originates from a human donor in good health (CMV status not recorded). Some clones in this sample may be carry-over from other donors' samples. Recombination connected TRBV6-2 or TRBV6-3 to TRBJ2-7; TRBD1 lines up with 8 middle nucleotides. In nucleotides, the sequence is TGTGCCAGCAGCTTGGACAGGGTTATCGACGAGCAGTACTTC. Its translation reads: CASSLDRVIDEQYF.